Each of the 32 T cell receptor beta chains below was sequenced from the same sample in a study of blood T cell repertoires in COVID-19. Repertoires were generated with immunoSEQ multiplex PCR, while TCRdb's copy carries only in-frame clones and drops some. Of roughly 83,000 clones in the sample, about 82% were seen once. The specimen was peripheral blood. These receptors originate from a middle-aged man with active COVID-19.

This chain joins TRBV28 and TRBJ2-1, with 11 bases lining up with TRBD2. J was trimmed by 7 bases and V by 9 bases; bases with no gene match: 11. There are 15 residues in the CDR3. Germline lookup yields CDR1 MDHEN and CDR2 SYDVKM. CDR3 in amino acids: CASTDSGRAQNEQFF. The CDR3 bases are TGTGCCAGTACGGATAGCGGGAGGGCCCAGAATGAGCAGTTCTTC. Combining the CDR3 with reference TRBV28 and TRBJ2-1 gives the whole variable domain DVKVTQSSRYLVKRTGEKVFLECVQDMDHENMFWYRQDPGLGLRLIYFSYDVKMKEKGDIPEGYSVSREKKERFSLILESASTNQTSMYLCASTDSGRAQNEQFFGPGTRLTVL.

The chain links TRBV25-1 to TRBJ2-2; TRBD1 is a possible D gene (5 bases). With 5 bases removed from V and 2 bases from J, the gap between germline ends came to 12 bases. Germline CDR1 MGHDK, CDR2 SYGVNS. The CDR3 is 15 amino acids. CDR3 in DNA: TGTGCCAGCAGTTCGGTGGGGCCCAACACCGGGGAGCTGTTTTTT. It translates to CASSSVGPNTGELFF.

The chain joins TRBV12-3 or TRBV12-4 to TRBJ2-2, with D possibly matching TRBD1 (5 bases). This CDR3 comprises 13 residues. The V end lost 5 bases, the J end lost 8 bases, and 12 bases lay between the germline ends. The CDR3 region is CASSQGPGGELFF. Here the CDR3 DNA reads TGTGCCAGCAGTCAGGGCCCCGGAGGGGAGCTGTTTTTT.

The chain carries TRBV2 and TRBJ1-4; 8 bases are shared with TRBD1. This CDR3 spans 15 amino acids. The germline gives CDR1 SNHLY, CDR2 FYNNEI. The junction had 10 bases not matched to a gene; V was cut back by 6 bases and J by 7 bases. CDR3 sequence reads: CASSPRGQGGEKLFF. CDR3 DNA sequence: TGTGCCAGCAGCCCCCGTGGACAGGGAGGTGAAAAACTGTTTTTT.

The chain is built from TRBV28 and TRBJ1-6; possible D gene TRBD1, 6 bases. Germline V gene sequence: CDR1 MDHEN, CDR2 SYDVKM. Trimming pared 5 bases from V and 9 bases from J, leaving 17 bases between. The CDR3 is 15 residues long. For the CDR3, the DNA is TGTGCCAGCAGTCCTACCGGGACATGGGGTTCACCCCTCCACTTT. Encoded protein: CASSPTGTWGSPLHF.

This chain links TRBV5-1 with TRBJ1-2; no firm D call. The CDR3 consists of 13 residues. Germline loops: CDR1 SGHRS, CDR2 YFSETQ. Trimming left V 0 bases short and J 7 bases short, with 10 bases between. The DNA for the CDR3 is TGCGCCAGCAGCTTGGAACGGGGATCTGGCTACACCTTC. It yields the protein CASSLERGSGYTF.

This sequence joins TRBV5-1 and TRBJ2-1, with TRBD1 identical over 10 bases. The CDR3 is 15 residues long. Germline lookup yields CDR1 SGHRS and CDR2 YFSETQ. Trimming at V came to 3 bases and at J to 6 bases, leaving 6 bases not matched to a gene. The CDR3 DNA reads TGCGCCAGCAGCTCCGGGACAGGGGCGTTCAATGAGCAGTTCTTC. Translation gives CASSSGTGAFNEQFF.

This clone occurred a few times. V gene TRBV30 combines with J gene TRBJ2-4; the D gene is possibly TRBD1 (6 bases). Per the germline V gene, CDR1 is GTSNPN and CDR2 is SVGIG (reference sequence). The V end lost 2 bases, the J end lost 0 bases, and 11 bases lay between the germline ends. There are 15 residues in the CDR3. The CDR3 DNA reads as TGTGCCTGGAGTCCCGGGACATTAGCCAAAAACATTCAGTACTTC. This translates into CAWSPGTLAKNIQYF.

This clone has just a few counts. J is TRBJ1-4 and V is TRBV19, with 8 bases lining up with TRBD1. After removal of 9 bases from V and 0 bases from J, the junction contained 3 bases not matched to a gene. The CDR3 has 14 amino acids. Per the germline V gene, CDR1 is LNHDA and CDR2 is SQIVND (reference sequence). The CDR3, as DNA: TGTGCCAGCGGACAGGGTGCAACTAATGAAAAACTGTTTTTT. It yields the protein CASGQGATNEKLFF. The full variable domain, with the rest looked up from reference TRBV19 and TRBJ1-4, is DGGITQSPKYLFRKEGQNVTLSCEQNLNHDAMYWYRQDPGQGLRLIYYSQIVNDFQKGDIAEGYSVSREKKESFPLTVTSAQKNPTAFYLCASGQGATNEKLFFGSGTQLSVL.

The rearrangement uses TRBV27 and TRBJ1-2; D not resolved. Trimming pared 2 bases from V and 2 bases from J, leaving 9 bases between. The CDR3 extends over 14 amino acids. CDR1 and CDR2 from the germline V gene are MNHEY and SMNVEV (reference sequence). CDR3 protein: CASSLHGPNYGYTF. The CDR3 coding sequence is TGTGCCAGCAGTTTACACGGTCCCAACTATGGCTACACCTTC.

This clone showed up just once. The J gene is TRBJ1-4, the V gene TRBV19, with 7 bases aligning to TRBD1. V lost 6 bases and J lost 4; bases outside the gene matches: 8. The CDR3 contains 15 residues. Germline CDR1 reads LNHDA; CDR2 reads SQIVND (reference sequence). CDR3 region: CASRTIQGSNEKLFF. The CDR3 coding sequence is TGTGCCAGTAGGACCATACAGGGGAGTAATGAAAAACTGTTTTTT.

This sequence joins TRBV21-1 and TRBJ1-5; the table's D gene call, TRBD1, was not cross checked with the DNA. TRBV21-1 has pseudogene status. This CDR3 is built from 16 residues. The CDR3 reads CASSKEGGQGSQPQHF. CDR3 nucleotide sequence: TGTGCCAGCAGCAAAGAGGGTGGCCAGGGGAGTCAGCCCCAGCATTTT.

This chain joins TRBV7-8 and TRBJ1-4, with D tentatively TRBD1 (5 bases). The CDR3 is made up of 11 amino acids. Germline-derived CDR1 and CDR2 are SGHVS and FQNEAQ. Trimming cost V 5 bases and J 10 bases, with 8 bases left between them. The CDR3 nucleotides are TGTGCCAGCAGCCCGGGGGTAAAACTGTTTTTT. Its translation is CASSPGVKLFF.

The chain recombines TRBV5-1 with TRBJ1-1; TRBD1 aligns across 8 bases. This CDR3 comprises 14 residues. Germline CDR1 SGHRS, CDR2 YFSETQ. Unmatched junction bases numbered 4, after V lost 0 bases and J lost 6 bases. The DNA for the CDR3 is TGCGCCAGCAGCTTGGGGACAGGGCCGGCTGAAGCTTTCTTT. It encodes CASSLGTGPAEAFF.

The chain links TRBV18 to TRBJ1-6; 8 bases fit TRBD1. CDR3 length: 18 amino acids. With 2 bases clipped from V and 5 bases from J, the junction kept 11 bases outside the gene matches. Per the germline V gene, CDR1 is KGHSH and CDR2 is LQKENI. The CDR3 DNA is TGTGCCAGCTCACCATTGGGTTTTGGACAGGGAGATAATTCACCCCTCCACTTT. Its protein product is CASSPLGFGQGDNSPLHF. The full variable domain, with the rest looked up from reference TRBV18 and TRBJ1-6, is NAGVMQNPRHLVRRRGQEARLRCSPMKGHSHVYWYRQLPEEGLKFMVYLQKENIIDESGMPKERFSAEFPKEGPSILRIQQVVRGDSAAYFCASSPLGFGQGDNSPLHFGNGTRLTVT.

The chain couples TRBV5-4 to TRBJ1-3; D not resolved. The V gene's germline CDR1 is SGHNT and CDR2 YYREEE (reference sequence). The CDR3 contains 15 residues. V was cut by 0 bases and J by 0 bases, with 7 bases left in between. CDR3 residues: CASSLGRLSGNTIYF. The CDR3 DNA sequence: TGTGCCAGCAGCTTGGGGCGGCTCTCTGGAAACACCATATATTTT.

The chain links TRBV30 to TRBJ2-7; TRBD1 matches at 10 bases. After removal of 1 base from V and 1 base from J, the junction contained 7 bases not matched to a gene. Germline V gene data show CDR1 as GTSNPN and CDR2 as SVGIG (reference sequence). CDR3 length: 16 residues. CDR3 sequence (DNA): TGTGCCTGGAGTGGAAAGGACAGGGGGAGTTCCTACGAGCAGTACTTC. The encoded protein is CAWSGKDRGSSYEQYF.

This clone was picked up one time. The chain is built from TRBV9 and TRBJ1-5; TRBD1 might be the D (5 bases). The germline V gene encodes CDR1 SGDLS and CDR2 YYNGEE. V dropped 6 bases and J dropped 0 bases, with 22 bases sitting between them. The CDR3 is made up of 18 amino acids. CDR3 sequence reads: CASTVVYSDRYSNQPQHF. The CDR3 nucleotides are TGTGCCAGCACCGTTGTATATAGTGACAGATATAGCAATCAGCCCCAGCATTTT.

The chain carries TRBV7-8 and TRBJ1-6; 10 nucleotides match TRBD1. Germline loops: CDR1 SGHVS, CDR2 FQNEAQ. This CDR3 has 14 amino acids. Trimming removed 8 bases from V and 6 bases from J; junction bases left unmatched: 4. CDR3 amino acids: CASGGQGVNSPLHF. The CDR3 DNA reads TGTGCCAGCGGCGGACAGGGGGTTAATTCACCCCTCCACTTT.

This clone was found a few times. This chain uses TRBV5-8 with TRBJ2-5; D possibly corresponds to TRBD2 (6 bases). Germline V CDR1 and CDR2: SGHTS, YDEGEE. The length of the CDR3 is 14 residues. Trimming took 5 bases from V and 3 from J, leaving 14 bases between them. The CDR3 sequence: CASRVASGEETQYF. DNA for the CDR3: TGTGCCAGCAGGGTGGCGTCGGGGGAAGAGACCCAGTACTTC.

The chain joins TRBV4-2 to TRBJ2-7, with 9 nucleotides matching TRBD1. The V gene's germline CDR1 is LGHNA and CDR2 YNFKEQ. Trimming took 0 bases from V and 6 from J; bases not matched to a gene: 12. The CDR3 is 17 residues long. The CDR3 region is CASSQEEAGQGMREQYF. Written as DNA, the CDR3 is TGTGCCAGCAGCCAAGAAGAAGCGGGACAGGGAATGCGCGAGCAGTACTTC.

The chain has TRBV5-1 and TRBJ2-2; perhaps TRBD1 as D (5 bases). Trimming stripped 1 base from V and 5 bases from J, with 15 bases between. Germline CDR1 is SGHRS and CDR2 is YFSETQ. CDR3 length: 16 residues. Here the CDR3 reads CASSLQGVGGTGELFF. The CDR3 DNA reads TGCGCCAGCAGCTTGCAAGGGGTCGGTGGTACCGGGGAGCTGTTTTTT.

This clone was counted once. The chain employs TRBV18 and TRBJ2-5, with 10 bases that match TRBD2. The germline CDR1 and CDR2 sequences are KGHSH and LQKENI. This CDR3 comprises 16 residues. V lost 5 bases and J lost 1; bases outside the gene matches: 7. This CDR3 reads CASSSLAGHSQETQYF. DNA of the CDR3: TGTGCCAGCTCATCACTAGCGGGGCACAGCCAAGAGACCCAGTACTTC.

This chain connects TRBV7-3 to TRBJ2-7; TRBD2 is a possible D gene (6 bases). V lost 5 bases and J lost 7, with 12 bases in between. The CDR3 has 12 residues. Germline V gene sequence: CDR1 SGHTA, CDR2 FQGTGA. The CDR3 protein is CASSPTGDEQYF. The CDR3 nucleotides are TGTGCCAGCAGCCCCACGGGGGATGAGCAGTACTTC.

CDR3 region: CASSQGSWDNAYEQYF. CDR3 sequence (DNA): TGCGCCAGCAGCCAAGGTAGTTGGGACAACGCCTACGAGCAGTACTTC. This chain links TRBV5-1 with TRBJ2-7; TRBD1 might be the D (6 bases). Germline values: CDR1 SGHRS, CDR2 YFSETQ. Trimming took off 4 bases at V and 2 bases at J, with 19 bases between the two ends. The CDR3 covers 16 residues. The whole variable domain, remainder taken from reference TRBV5-1 and TRBJ2-7, is KAGVTQTPRYLIKTRGQQVTLSCSPISGHRSVSWYQQTPGQGLQFLFEYFSETQRNKGNFPGRFSGRQFSNSRSEMNVSTLELGDSALYLCASSQGSWDNAYEQYFGPGTRLTVT.

This chain links TRBV6-6 with TRBJ2-5, with D unclear. CDR1 is MNHNY, CDR2 SVGAGI, per germline (reference sequence). The CDR3 runs 14 residues. V shed 8 bases and J shed 1 base, with 14 bases lying between them. The CDR3 sequence: CASFSGSPQETQYF. In DNA, the CDR3 is TGTGCCAGCTTCTCCGGGTCGCCCCAAGAGACCCAGTACTTC.

The gene calls are TRBV30 and TRBJ2-2; a possible D gene is TRBD2 (7 bases). The CDR3 runs 13 residues. CDR1 GTSNPN and CDR2 SVGIG come from the germline V gene (reference sequence). V gave up 5 bases and J gave up 4 bases, with 11 bases separating them. The DNA for the CDR3 is TGTGCCTGGGGACAGCGGGGCACCGGGGAGCTGTTTTTT. This gives the protein CAWGQRGTGELFF.

The CDR3, as DNA: TGTGCCAGCAGATCTAGCGGGGGGAAGAGGTTCTTC. This encodes CASRSSGGKRFF. The chain is built from TRBV6-5 and TRBJ2-1; 11 bases map to TRBD2. The germline gives CDR1 MNHEY, CDR2 SVGAGI. V lost 6 bases to trimming and J lost 15 bases; unmatched junction nucleotides: 7. CDR3 length equals 12 residues.

This clone has just one count. This chain connects TRBV7-9 to TRBJ1-4; 7 bases map to TRBD1. The V and J ends lost 1 base and 14 bases, in that order; junction bases with no gene match: 4. Germline-derived CDR1 and CDR2 are SEHNR and FQNEAQ (reference sequence). The CDR3 has 12 amino acids. CDR3 nucleotide sequence: TGTGCCAGCAGCTTAGTGACAGGGATTCTGTTTTTT. This encodes CASSLVTGILFF.

This chain uses TRBV7-6 with TRBJ1-5; D unclear. V lost 0 bases to trimming and J lost 1 base, with 13 bases between them. This CDR3 is 17 amino acids long. The germline CDR1 and CDR2 sequences are SGHVS and FNYEAQ. CDR3 amino acids: CASSLAPAAGSNQPQHF. The CDR3 nucleotides are TGTGCCAGCAGCTTAGCCCCAGCGGCGGGGAGCAATCAGCCCCAGCATTTT.

CDR3 sequence: CASSFAGKDTQYF. DNA for the CDR3: TGTGCCAGCAGCTTCGCAGGAAAAGATACGCAGTATTTT. The chain employs TRBV5-4 and TRBJ2-3; D remains ambiguous. Germline CDR1 SGHNT, CDR2 YYREEE (reference sequence). The CDR3 covers 13 residues. With 2 bases removed from V and 5 bases from J, the gap between germline ends came to 9 bases.

The CDR3 region has the DNA TGTGCCAGCAGTTACATCGGGGGGTTTAACTATGGCTACACCTTC. As protein: CASSYIGGFNYGYTF. V and J are TRBV6-2 or TRBV6-3 and TRBJ1-2, with a weak D call TRBD1 (5 bases). Germline V lookup: CDR1 MNHEY, CDR2 SVGEGT. This CDR3 region has 15 residues. Trimming shortened V by 2 bases and J by 1 base, and 11 bases separated the two germline ends.